The clone carrying this T cell receptor beta chain was detected only once. After removal of 0 bases from V and 4 bases from J, the junction contained 3 bases not matched to a gene. Germline CDR1 is SGDLS and CDR2 is YYNGEE. CDR3 size: 15 residues. Data came from immunoSEQ multiplex PCR; TCRdb stores just in-frame clones and leaves some out. The sample has tens of thousands of clones, approximately 90% seen once. This sample is drawn from a study of T cells after somatic rescue of genetic block. The TCR was taken from a man younger than 40. Sequencing was done on a sample of peripheral blood mononuclear cells (PBMCs). The chain recombines TRBV9 with TRBJ1-5, with 8 bases fitting TRBD1. The CDR3 DNA sequence: TGTGCCAGCAGCGTAGGACAGGGGAGGAATCAGCCCCAGCATTTT. Translated: CASSVGQGRNQPQHF.